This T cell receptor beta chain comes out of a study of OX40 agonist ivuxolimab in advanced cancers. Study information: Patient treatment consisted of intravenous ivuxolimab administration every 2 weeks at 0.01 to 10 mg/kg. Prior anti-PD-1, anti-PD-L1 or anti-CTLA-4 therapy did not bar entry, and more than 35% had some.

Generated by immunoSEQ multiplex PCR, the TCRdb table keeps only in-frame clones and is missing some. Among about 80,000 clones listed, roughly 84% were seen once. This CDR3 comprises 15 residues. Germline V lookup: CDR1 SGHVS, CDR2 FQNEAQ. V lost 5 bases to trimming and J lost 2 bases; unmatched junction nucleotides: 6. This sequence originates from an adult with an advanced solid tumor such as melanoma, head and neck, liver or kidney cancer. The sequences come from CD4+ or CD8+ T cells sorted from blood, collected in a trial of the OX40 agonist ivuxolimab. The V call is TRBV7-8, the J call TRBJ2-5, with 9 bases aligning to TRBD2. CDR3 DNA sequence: TGTGCCAGCAGCCGCGCGGGAGGGCTTCAAGAGACCCAGTACTTC. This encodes CASSRAGGLQETQYF.